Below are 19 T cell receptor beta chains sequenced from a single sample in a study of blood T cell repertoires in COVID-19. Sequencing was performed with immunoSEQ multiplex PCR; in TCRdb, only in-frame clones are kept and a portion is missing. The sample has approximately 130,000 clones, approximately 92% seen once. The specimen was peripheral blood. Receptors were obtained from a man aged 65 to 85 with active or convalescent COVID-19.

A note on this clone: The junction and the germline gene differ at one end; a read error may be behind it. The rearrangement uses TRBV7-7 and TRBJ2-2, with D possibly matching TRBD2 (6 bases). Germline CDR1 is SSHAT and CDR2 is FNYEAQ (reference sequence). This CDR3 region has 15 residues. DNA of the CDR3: TGTGCTAGCAGCGCGGGCCGGCGGGGCACCGGGGAGCTGTTTTTT. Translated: CASSAGRRGTGELFF. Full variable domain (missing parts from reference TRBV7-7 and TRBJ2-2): GAGVSQSPRYKVTKRGQDVTLRCDPISSHATLYWYQQALGQGPEFLTYFNYEAQPDKSGLPSDRFSAERPEGSISTLTIQRTEQRDSAMYRCASSAGRRGTGELFFGEGSRLTVL.

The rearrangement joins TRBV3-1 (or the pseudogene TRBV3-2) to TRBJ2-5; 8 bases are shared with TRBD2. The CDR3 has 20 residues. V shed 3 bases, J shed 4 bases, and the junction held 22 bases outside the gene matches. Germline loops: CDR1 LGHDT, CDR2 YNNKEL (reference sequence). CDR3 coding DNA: TGTGCCAGCAGCCACCCATCGGGAGGGGAAACCTTTGGGGGACGAGAGACCCAGTACTTC. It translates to CASSHPSGGETFGGRETQYF.

CDR3 region: CASSPTRDRGYEQYF. CDR3 sequence (DNA): TGTGCCAGCAGCCCCACCCGGGACAGGGGCTACGAGCAGTACTTC. The chain employs TRBV28 and TRBJ2-7, with 10 bases that match TRBD1. Trimming cost V 6 bases and J 3 bases; bases outside gene matches: 8. Germline CDR1 reads MDHEN; CDR2 reads SYDVKM. The CDR3 covers 15 residues.

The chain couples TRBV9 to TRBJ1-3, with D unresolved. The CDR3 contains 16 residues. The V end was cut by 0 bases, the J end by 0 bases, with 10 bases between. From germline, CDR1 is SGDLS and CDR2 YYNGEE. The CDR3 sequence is CASSVGAGSSGNTIYF. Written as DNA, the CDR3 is TGTGCCAGCAGCGTAGGGGCAGGCAGCTCTGGAAACACCATATATTTT.

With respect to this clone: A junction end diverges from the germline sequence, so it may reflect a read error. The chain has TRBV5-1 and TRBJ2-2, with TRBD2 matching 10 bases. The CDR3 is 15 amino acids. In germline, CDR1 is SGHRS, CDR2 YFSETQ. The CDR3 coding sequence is TGCGCCAGCAGCCTGGGACTAGCGAAGACCGGGGAGCTGTTTTTT. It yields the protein CASSLGLAKTGELFF. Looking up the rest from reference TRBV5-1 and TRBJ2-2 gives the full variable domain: KAGVTQTPRYLIKTRGQQVTLSCSPISGHRSVSWYQQTPGQGLQFLFEYFSETQRNKGNFPGRFSGRQFSNSRSEMNVSTLELGDSALYLCASSLGLAKTGELFFGEGSRLTVL.

In nucleotides, the CDR3 is TGCGCCAGCAGCCACCGGGCGGGGCTAGCGGGAGAGGTTTTGTACACAGATACGCAGTATTTT. This gives the protein CASSHRAGLAGEVLYTDTQYF. The chain combines TRBV4-1 with TRBJ2-3; 10 nucleotides agree with TRBD2. This CDR3 contains 21 residues. Looked up from germline, CDR1 is MGHRA and CDR2 is YSYEKL. Trimming took 3 bases from V and 2 from J; bases not matched to a gene: 20.

As DNA, the CDR3 is TGCGCCAGCAGCACGGACAGGGGTCAAGAGACCCAGTACTTC. Its translation is CASSTDRGQETQYF. This chain joins TRBV5-1 and TRBJ2-5, with 9 positions matching TRBD1. Germline V CDR1 and CDR2: SGHRS, YFSETQ. The length of the CDR3 is 14 residues. V was clipped by 4 bases and J by 2 bases; unmatched bases: 3. Drawing the rest from reference TRBV5-1 and TRBJ2-5, the complete variable domain is KAGVTQTPRYLIKTRGQQVTLSCSPISGHRSVSWYQQTPGQGLQFLFEYFSETQRNKGNFPGRFSGRQFSNSRSEMNVSTLELGDSALYLCASSTDRGQETQYFGPGTRLLVL.

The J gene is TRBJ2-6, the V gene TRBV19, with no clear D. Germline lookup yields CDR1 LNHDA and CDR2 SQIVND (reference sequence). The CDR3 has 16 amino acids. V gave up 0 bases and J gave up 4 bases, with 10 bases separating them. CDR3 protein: CASSIDRVQGANVLTF. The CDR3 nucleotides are TGTGCCAGTAGTATAGACCGGGTCCAGGGGGCCAACGTCCTGACTTTC.

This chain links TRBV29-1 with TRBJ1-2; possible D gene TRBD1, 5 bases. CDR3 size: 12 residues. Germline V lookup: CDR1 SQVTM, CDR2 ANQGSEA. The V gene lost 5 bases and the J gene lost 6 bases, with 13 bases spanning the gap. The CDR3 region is CSVPSRDHGYTF. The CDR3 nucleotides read TGCAGCGTTCCCAGCAGGGATCATGGCTACACCTTC.

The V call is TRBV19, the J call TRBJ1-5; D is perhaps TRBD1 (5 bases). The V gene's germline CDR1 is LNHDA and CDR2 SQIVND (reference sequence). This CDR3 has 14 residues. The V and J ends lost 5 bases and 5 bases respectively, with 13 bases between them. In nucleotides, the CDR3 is TGTGCCAGTAGTCTGGGGCGGAGAGATCAGCCCCAGCATTTT. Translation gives CASSLGRRDQPQHF.

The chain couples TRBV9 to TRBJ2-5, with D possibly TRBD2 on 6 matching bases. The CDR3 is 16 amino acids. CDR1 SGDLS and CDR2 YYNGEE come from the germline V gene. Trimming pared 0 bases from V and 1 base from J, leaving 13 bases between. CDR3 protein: CASSVAGSGAQETQYF. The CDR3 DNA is TGTGCCAGCAGCGTAGCGGGTAGCGGAGCCCAAGAGACCCAGTACTTC.

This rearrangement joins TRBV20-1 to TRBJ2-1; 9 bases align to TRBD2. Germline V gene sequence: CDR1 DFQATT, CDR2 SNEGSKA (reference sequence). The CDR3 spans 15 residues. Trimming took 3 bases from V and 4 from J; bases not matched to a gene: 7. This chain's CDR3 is CSASPLAGIYNEQFF. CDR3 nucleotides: TGCAGTGCTAGTCCCCTAGCGGGAATTTACAATGAGCAGTTCTTC.

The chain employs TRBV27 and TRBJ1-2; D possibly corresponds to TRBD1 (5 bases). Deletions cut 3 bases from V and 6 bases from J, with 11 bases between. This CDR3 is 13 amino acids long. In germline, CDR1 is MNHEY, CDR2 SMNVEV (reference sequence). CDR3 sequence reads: CASSLAPGDGYTF. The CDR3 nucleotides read TGTGCCAGCAGTTTGGCCCCGGGGGATGGCTACACCTTC.

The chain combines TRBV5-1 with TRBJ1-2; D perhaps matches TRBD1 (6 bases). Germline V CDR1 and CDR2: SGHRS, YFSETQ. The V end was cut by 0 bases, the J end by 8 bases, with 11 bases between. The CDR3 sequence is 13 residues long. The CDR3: CASSLGQDVGYTF. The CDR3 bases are TGCGCCAGCAGCTTGGGACAGGACGTGGGCTACACCTTC.

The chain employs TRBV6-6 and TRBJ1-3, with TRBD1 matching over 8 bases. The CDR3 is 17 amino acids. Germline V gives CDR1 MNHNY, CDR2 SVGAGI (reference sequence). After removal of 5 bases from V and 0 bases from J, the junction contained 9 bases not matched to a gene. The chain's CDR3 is CASSLSGTGSSGNTIYF. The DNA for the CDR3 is TGTGCCAGCAGTCTCTCCGGGACAGGCTCCTCTGGAAACACCATATATTTT.

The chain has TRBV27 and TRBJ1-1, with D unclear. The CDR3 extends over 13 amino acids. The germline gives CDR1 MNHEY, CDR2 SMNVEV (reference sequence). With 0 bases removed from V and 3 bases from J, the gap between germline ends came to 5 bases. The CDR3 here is CASSLSAHTEAFF. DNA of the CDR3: TGTGCCAGCAGTTTATCAGCCCACACTGAAGCTTTCTTT.

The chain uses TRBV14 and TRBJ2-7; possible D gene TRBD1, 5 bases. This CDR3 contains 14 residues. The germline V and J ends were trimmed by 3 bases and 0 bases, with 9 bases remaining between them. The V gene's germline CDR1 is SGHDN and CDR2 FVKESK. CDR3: CASSHAGISYEQYF. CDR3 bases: TGTGCCAGCAGCCACGCAGGGATCTCCTACGAGCAGTACTTC.

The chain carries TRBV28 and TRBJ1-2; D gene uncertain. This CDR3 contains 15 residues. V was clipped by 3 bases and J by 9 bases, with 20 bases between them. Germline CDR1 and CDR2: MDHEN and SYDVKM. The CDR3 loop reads CASSFSRVGGSSYTF. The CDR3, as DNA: TGTGCCAGCAGTTTTAGTCGTGTAGGAGGGTCGAGCTACACCTTC.

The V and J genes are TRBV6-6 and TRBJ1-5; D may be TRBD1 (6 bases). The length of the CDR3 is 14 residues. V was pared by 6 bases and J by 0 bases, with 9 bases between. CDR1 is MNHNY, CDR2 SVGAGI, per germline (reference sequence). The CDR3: CASRHRASNQPQHF. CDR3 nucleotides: TGTGCCAGCAGGCACAGGGCTAGCAATCAGCCCCAGCATTTT.